This paragraph covers one T cell receptor (beta chain) sequence. One end of the junction varies from germline; a read error may be responsible. From germline, CDR1 is SGHRS and CDR2 YFSETQ. The CDR3 spans 15 residues. Sequencing used immunoSEQ multiplex PCR; TCRdb keeps in-frame clones, though not all of them. Altogether about 76,000 clones are present, 90% to 95% being singletons, with the ten largest covering approximately 2.4%. This specimen comes from a study of T cell changes during pregnancy in multiple sclerosis. This specimen was peripheral blood, taken in the second trimester of pregnancy. The sequence was obtained from a female donor with multiple sclerosis, enrolled in a pregnancy study. V usage is TRBV5-1 and J usage is TRBJ2-3; 10 bases line up with TRBD1. CDR3 protein: CASNLGQGRTDTQYF. The CDR3 region has the DNA TGCGCCAGCAACTTGGGACAGGGGCGCACAGATACGCAGTATTTT.